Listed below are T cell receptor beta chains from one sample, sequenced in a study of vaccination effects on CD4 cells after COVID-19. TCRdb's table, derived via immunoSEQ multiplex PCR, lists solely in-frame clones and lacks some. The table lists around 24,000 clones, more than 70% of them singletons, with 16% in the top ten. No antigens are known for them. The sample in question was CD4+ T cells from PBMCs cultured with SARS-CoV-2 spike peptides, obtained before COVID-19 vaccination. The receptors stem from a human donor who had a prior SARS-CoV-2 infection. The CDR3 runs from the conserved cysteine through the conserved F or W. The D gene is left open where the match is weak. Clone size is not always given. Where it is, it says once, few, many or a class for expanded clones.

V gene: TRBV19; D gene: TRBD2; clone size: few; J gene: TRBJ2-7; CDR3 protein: CASSIGASGAYEQYF; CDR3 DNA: TGTGCCAGTAGTATTGGGGCTAGCGGAGCCTACGAGCAGTACTTC
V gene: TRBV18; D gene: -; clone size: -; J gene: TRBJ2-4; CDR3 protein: CASSPGRRGAKNIQYF; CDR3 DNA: TGTGCCAGCTCACCAGGTCGAAGAGGGGCCAAAAACATTCAGTACTTC
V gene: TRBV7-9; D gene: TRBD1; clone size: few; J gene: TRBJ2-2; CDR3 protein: CASSPTGGASNTGELFF; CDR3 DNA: TGTGCCAGCAGCCCGACAGGGGGCGCCTCGAACACCGGGGAGCTGTTTTTT
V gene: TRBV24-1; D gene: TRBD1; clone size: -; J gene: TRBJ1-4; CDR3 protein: CATSDNRGDRGIRDEKLFF; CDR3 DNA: TGTGCCACCAGTGATAACCGTGGGGACAGGGGAATTAGGGATGAAAAACTGTTTTTT
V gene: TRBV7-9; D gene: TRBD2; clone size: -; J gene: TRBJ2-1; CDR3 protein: CASSLGRTSGGDEQFF; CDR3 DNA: TGTGCCAGCAGCTTAGGGCGGACTAGCGGAGGGGATGAGCAGTTCTTC
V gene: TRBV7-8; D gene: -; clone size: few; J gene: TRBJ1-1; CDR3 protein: CASSLALTGRRKVDTEAFF; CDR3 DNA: TGTGCCAGCAGCTTAGCCCTCACGGGCCGTCGGAAGGTGGACACTGAAGCTTTCTTT
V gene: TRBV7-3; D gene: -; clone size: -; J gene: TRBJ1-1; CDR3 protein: CASSSGGTSEAFF; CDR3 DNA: TGTGCCAGCAGCTCCGGAGGGACCTCTGAAGCTTTCTTT
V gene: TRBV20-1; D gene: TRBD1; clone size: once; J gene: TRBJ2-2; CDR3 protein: CSATDRGRTGELFF; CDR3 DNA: TGCAGTGCTACTGACAGGGGGCGGACCGGGGAGCTGTTTTTT
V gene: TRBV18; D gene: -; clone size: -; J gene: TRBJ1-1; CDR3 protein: CASSPLPGEYTEAFF; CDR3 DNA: TGTGCCAGCTCACCACTCCCCGGGGAGTACACTGAAGCTTTCTTT
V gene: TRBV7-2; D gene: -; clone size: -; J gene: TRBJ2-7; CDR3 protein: CASSSGPFYEQYF; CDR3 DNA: TGTGCCAGCAGCTCCGGACCGTTCTACGAGCAGTACTTC
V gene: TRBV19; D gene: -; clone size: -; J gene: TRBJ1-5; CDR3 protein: CAEGLPHQPQHF; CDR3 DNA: TGCGCTGAAGGTCTTCCGCATCAGCCCCAGCATTTT
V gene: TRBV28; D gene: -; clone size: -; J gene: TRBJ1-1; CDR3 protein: CASRLTGEAFF; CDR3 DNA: TGTGCCAGCAGGCTGACAGGTGAAGCTTTCTTT
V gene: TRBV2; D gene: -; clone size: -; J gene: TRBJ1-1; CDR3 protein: CASRRQSSNTEAFF; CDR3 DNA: TGTGCCAGCAGAAGACAGTCGTCGAACACTGAAGCTTTCTTT
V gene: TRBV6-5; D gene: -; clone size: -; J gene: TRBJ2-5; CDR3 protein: CASRYEYQETQYF; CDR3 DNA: TGTGCCAGCCGATACGAGTACCAAGAGACCCAGTACTTC
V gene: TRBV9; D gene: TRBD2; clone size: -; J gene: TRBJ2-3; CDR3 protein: CASSVDLGGGGTDTQYF; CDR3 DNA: TGTGCCAGCAGCGTAGACCTGGGCGGGGGGGGCACAGATACGCAGTATTTT
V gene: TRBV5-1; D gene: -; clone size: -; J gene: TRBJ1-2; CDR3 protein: CASSRDTLDGYTF; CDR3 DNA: TGCGCCAGCAGCAGGGACACGCTGGATGGCTACACCTTC
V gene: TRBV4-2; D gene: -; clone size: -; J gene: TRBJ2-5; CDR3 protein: CASSPHFQETQYF; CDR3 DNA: TGTGCCAGCAGCCCGCACTTCCAAGAGACCCAGTACTTC
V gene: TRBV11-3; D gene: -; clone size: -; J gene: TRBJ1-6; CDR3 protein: CASSGGGGALHF; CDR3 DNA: TGTGCCAGCAGCGGTGGGGGTGGGGCCCTCCACTTT
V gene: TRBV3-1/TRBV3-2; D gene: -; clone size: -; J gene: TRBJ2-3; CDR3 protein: CASSQNLGADTQYF; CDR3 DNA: TGTGCCAGCAGCCAGAACTTAGGGGCAGATACGCAGTATTTT
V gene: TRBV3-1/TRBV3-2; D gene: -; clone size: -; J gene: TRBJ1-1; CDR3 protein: CASSQQGLGTEAFF; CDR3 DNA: TGTGCCAGCAGCCAGCAGGGGTTGGGCACTGAAGCTTTCTTT
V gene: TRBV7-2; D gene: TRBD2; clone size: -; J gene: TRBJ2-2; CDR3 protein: CASSLTSGDYTGELFF; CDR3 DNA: TGTGCCAGCAGCTTAACTAGCGGGGACTACACCGGGGAGCTGTTTTTT
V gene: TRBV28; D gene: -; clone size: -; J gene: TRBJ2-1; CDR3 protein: CATSDSSYNEQFF; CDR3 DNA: TGTGCCACCTCGGACAGCTCCTACAATGAGCAGTTCTTC
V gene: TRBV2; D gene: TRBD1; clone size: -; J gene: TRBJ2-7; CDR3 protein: CASSEQGVEQYF; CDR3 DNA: TGTGCCAGCAGTGAGCAGGGGGTCGAGCAGTACTTC
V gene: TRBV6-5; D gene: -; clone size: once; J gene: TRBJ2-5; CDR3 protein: CASNSYSGQETQYF; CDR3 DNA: TGTGCCAGCAACTCATATTCCGGGCAAGAGACCCAGTACTTC
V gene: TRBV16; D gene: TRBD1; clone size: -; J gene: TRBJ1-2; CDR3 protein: CASSRGQGGIGYTF; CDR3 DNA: TGTGCCAGCAGCCGGGGACAGGGCGGTATTGGCTACACCTTC
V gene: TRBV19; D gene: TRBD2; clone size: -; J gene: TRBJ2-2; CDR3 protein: CASSVLLGLAGGPVGELFF; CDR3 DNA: TGTGCCAGTAGTGTATTACTAGGACTAGCGGGAGGGCCGGTCGGGGAGCTGTTTTTT
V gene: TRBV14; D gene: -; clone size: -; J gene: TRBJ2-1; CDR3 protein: CASSQPFPLYNEQFF; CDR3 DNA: TGTGCCAGCAGCCAACCGTTTCCCCTCTACAATGAGCAGTTCTTC
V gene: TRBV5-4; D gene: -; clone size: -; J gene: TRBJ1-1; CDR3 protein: CASSSLQGRMNTEAFF; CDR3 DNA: TGTGCCAGCAGCTCACTCCAGGGACGGATGAACACTGAAGCTTTCTTT
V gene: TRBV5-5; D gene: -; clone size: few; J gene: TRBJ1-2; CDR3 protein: CASSPGANYGYTF; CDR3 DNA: TGTGCCAGCAGCCCCGGGGCTAACTATGGCTACACCTTC
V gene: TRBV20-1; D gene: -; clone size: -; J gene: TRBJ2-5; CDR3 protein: CSASKDWAETQYF; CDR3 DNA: TGCAGTGCTAGTAAGGACTGGGCGGAGACCCAGTACTTC
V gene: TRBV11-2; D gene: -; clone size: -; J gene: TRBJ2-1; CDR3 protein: CASSLGAHEQFF; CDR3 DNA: TGTGCCAGCAGCTTGGGTGCCCATGAGCAGTTCTTC
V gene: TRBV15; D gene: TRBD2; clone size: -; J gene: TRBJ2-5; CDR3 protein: CATSRGRTSGKLETQYF; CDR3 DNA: TGTGCCACCAGCAGAGGCCGGACTAGCGGGAAATTAGAGACCCAGTACTTC
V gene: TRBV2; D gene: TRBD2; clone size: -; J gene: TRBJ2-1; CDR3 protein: CASRGTGRVAGASYNEQFF; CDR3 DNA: TGTGCCAGCAGGGGTACAGGAAGGGTTGCGGGAGCTTCCTACAATGAGCAGTTCTTC
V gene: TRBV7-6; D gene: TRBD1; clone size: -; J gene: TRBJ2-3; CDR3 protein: CASSLATGTQYF; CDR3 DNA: TGTGCCAGCAGCTTAGCGACAGGGACGCAGTATTTT
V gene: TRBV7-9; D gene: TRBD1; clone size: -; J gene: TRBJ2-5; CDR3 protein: CASSEPDRLQETQYF; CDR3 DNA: TGTGCCAGCAGCGAGCCGGACAGGCTCCAAGAGACCCAGTACTTC
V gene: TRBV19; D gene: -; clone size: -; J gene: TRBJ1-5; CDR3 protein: CASSIRRGEQPQHF; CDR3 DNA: TGTGCCAGTAGTATCCGACGGGGTGAGCAGCCCCAGCATTTT
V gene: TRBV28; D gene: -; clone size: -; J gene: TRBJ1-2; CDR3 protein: CASSWDTESSYTF; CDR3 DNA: TGTGCCAGCAGCTGGGACACCGAGTCCAGCTACACCTTC
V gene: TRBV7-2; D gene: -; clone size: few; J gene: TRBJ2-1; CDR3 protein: CASSPSQRGEQFF; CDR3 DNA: TGTGCCAGCAGCCCAAGCCAGAGGGGGGAGCAGTTCTTC
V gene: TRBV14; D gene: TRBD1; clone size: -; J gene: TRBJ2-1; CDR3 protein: CASSPRVQGRSDEQFF; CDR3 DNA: TGTGCCAGCAGTCCAAGAGTACAGGGGCGTTCAGATGAGCAGTTCTTC
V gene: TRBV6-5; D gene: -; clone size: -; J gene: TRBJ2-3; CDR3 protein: CASSYSSRDTQYF; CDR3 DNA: TGTGCCAGCAGTTACTCGAGCCGAGATACGCAGTATTTT
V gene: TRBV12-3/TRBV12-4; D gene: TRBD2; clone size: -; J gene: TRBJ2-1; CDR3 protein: CASRDGGSNEQFF; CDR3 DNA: TGTGCCAGCAGAGACGGGGGGTCCAATGAGCAGTTCTTC
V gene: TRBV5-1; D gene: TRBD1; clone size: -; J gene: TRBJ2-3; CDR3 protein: CASNPRTGGGTDTQYF; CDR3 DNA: TGCGCCAGCAACCCGAGGACAGGGGGCGGCACAGATACGCAGTATTTT
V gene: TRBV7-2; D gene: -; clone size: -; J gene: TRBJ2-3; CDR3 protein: CASSSGRGTQYF; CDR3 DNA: TGTGCCAGCAGCTCCGGCAGAGGTACGCAGTATTTT
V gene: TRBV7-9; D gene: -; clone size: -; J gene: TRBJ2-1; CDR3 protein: CASSLDYNEQFF; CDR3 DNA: TGTGCCAGCAGCTTGGACTACAATGAGCAGTTCTTC
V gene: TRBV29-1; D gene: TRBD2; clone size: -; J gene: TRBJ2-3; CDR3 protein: CSVVVASGSRGTDTQYF; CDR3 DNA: TGCAGCGTTGTTGTGGCTAGCGGGAGCCGGGGCACAGATACGCAGTATTTT
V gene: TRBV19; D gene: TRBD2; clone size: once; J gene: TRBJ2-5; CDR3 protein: CASSIVGGRETQYF; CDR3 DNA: TGTGCCAGTAGTATAGTGGGGGGGAGGGAGACCCAGTACTTC
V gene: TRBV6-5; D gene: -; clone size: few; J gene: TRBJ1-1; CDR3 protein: CASRSQVYTEAFF; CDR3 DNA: TGTGCCAGCAGATCACAGGTGTACACTGAAGCTTTCTTT
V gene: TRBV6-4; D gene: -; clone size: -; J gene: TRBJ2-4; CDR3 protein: CASRILAPPAKNIQYF; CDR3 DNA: TGTGCCAGCAGAATCCTGGCCCCCCCGGCCAAAAACATTCAGTACTTC
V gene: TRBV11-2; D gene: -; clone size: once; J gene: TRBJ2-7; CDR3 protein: CASSLDRGPYYEQYF; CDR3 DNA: TGTGCCAGCAGCTTAGATCGCGGACCGTACTACGAGCAGTACTTC
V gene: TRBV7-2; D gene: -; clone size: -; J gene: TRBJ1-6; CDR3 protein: CASNSGRINSPLHF; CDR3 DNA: TGTGCCAGCAACTCCGGACGGATAAATTCACCCCTCCACTTT
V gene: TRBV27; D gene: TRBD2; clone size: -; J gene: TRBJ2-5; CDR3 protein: CATSQRGTETQYF; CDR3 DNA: TGTGCTACGAGTCAGCGGGGCACAGAGACCCAGTACTTC
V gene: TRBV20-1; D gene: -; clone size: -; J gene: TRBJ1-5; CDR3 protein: CSASRDMDQPQHF; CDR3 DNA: TGCAGTGCTAGTAGGGACATGGATCAGCCCCAGCATTTT
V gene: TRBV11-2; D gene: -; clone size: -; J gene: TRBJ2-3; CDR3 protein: CASKITRGTDTQYF; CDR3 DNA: TGTGCCAGCAAAATCACGCGGGGTACAGATACGCAGTATTTT
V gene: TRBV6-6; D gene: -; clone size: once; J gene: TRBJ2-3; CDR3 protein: CASRKLVLGGDTQYF; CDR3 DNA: TGTGCCAGCAGAAAACTAGTATTGGGCGGGGATACGCAGTATTTT
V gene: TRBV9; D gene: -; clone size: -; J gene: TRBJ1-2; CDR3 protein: CASSVLSWGDYGYTF; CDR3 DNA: TGTGCCAGCAGCGTTTTGTCGTGGGGTGACTATGGCTACACCTTC